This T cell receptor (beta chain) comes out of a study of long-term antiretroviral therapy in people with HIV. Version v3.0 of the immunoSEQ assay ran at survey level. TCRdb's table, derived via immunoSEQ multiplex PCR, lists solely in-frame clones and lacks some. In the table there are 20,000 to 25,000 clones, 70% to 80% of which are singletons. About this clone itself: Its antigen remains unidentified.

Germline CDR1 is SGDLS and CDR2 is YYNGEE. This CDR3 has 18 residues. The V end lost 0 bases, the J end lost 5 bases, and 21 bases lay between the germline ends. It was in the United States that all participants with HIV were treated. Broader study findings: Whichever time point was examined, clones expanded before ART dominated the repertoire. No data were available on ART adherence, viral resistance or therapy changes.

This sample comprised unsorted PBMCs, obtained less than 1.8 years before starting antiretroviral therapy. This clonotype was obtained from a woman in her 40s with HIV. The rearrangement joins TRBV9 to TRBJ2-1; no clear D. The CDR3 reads CASSVAPGGGSDNNEQFF. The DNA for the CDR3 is TGTGCCAGCAGCGTAGCCCCAGGTGGTGGTTCAGACAACAATGAGCAGTTCTTC.